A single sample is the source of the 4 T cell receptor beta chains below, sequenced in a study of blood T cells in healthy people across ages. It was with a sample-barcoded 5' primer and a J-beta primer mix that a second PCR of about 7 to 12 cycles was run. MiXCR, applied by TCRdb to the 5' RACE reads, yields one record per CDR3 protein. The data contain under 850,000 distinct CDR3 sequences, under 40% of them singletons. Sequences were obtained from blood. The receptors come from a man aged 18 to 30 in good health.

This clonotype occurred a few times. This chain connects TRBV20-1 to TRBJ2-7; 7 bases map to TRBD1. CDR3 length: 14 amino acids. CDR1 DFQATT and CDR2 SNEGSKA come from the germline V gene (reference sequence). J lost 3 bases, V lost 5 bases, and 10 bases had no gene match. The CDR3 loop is CSASTGEGVYEQYF. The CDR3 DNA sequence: TGCAGTGCTTCAACAGGGGAAGGGGTCTACGAGCAGTACTTC.

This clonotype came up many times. DNA of the CDR3: TGTGCCAGCAGTTCCCCCAACGCCAGGGAGAGGAATGAGCAGTTCTTC. Translating gives CASSSPNARERNEQFF. This chain connects TRBV12-3 or TRBV12-4 to TRBJ2-1, with D tentatively TRBD1 or TRBD2 (5 bases each). This CDR3 comprises 16 residues. V shed 4 bases and J shed 7 bases, with 20 bases lying between them.

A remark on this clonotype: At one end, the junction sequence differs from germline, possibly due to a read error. The CDR3 nucleotides read TGTGTCAGCAGTTTTGGAAAGACCCAGTTCTTC. This sequence encodes CVSSFGKTQFF. V usage is TRBV12-3 or TRBV12-4 and J usage is TRBJ2-1; D call uncertain. There are 11 residues in the CDR3.

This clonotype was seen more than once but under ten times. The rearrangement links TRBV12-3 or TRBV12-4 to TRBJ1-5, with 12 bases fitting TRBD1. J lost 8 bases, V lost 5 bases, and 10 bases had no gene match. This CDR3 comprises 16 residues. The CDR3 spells CASSEGGQGAGEPQHF. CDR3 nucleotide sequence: TGTGCCAGCAGTGAGGGGGGACAGGGGGCAGGTGAGCCCCAGCATTTT.